This TCR beta chain originates from a study of blood T cell repertoires in COVID-19. Across the study: Samples taken during acute and convalescent COVID-19 were collected in the United States, Italy and Spain. The analysed material was cDNA or gDNA that came from T cells, B-cell-depleted T cells, or PBMCs.

CDR1 is SGDLS, CDR2 YYNGEE, per germline. The CDR3 has 15 amino acids. V lost 4 bases, J lost 0 bases, and 14 bases lay in between. Authors' processing steps: Amplification of reference gene primers provided the estimated nucleated cell counts. Assay used: immunoSEQ multiplex PCR; TCRdb lists only in-frame clones, some missing. That table supplies the V and J calls and clone size; D and trimming were determined from the DNA. The sample holds fewer than 450,000 clones; around 87% are singletons and the top ten take more than 5%. This TCR derives from a woman aged 45-60 years with COVID-19, enrolled during active disease. The sample was peripheral blood. This chain connects TRBV9 to TRBJ2-7, with D tentatively TRBD2 (6 bases). CDR3 sequence reads: CASSPGSQNSYEQYF. CDR3 coding DNA: TGTGCCAGCAGCCCCGGGAGCCAAAACTCCTACGAGCAGTACTTC. Full variable domain (missing parts from reference TRBV9 and TRBJ2-7): DSGVTQTPKHLITATGQRVTLRCSPRSGDLSVYWYQQSLDQGLQFLIQYYNGEERAKGNILERFSAQQFPDLHSELNLSSLELGDSALYFCASSPGSQNSYEQYFGPGTRLTVT.